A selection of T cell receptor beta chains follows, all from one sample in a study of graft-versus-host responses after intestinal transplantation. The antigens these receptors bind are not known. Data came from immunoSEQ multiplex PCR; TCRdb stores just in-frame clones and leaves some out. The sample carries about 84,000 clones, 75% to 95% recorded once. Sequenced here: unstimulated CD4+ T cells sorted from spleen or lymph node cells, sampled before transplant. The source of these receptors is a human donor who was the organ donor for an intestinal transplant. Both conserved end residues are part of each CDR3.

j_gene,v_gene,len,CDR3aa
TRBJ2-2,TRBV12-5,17,CASGPRSGGANTGELFF
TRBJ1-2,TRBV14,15,CASSQDSQGARGYTF
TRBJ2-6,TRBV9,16,CASSPRQGTRSNVLTF
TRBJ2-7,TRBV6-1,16,CASSGYLAGGHYEQYF
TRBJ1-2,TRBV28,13,CASSLTGAGGYTF
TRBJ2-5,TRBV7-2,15,CASSFVSGRGETQYF
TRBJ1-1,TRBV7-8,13,CASSLARKTEAFF
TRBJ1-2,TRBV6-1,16,CASSVLVPTQGNGYTF
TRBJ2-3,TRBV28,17,CASSLRVAGPSTDTQYF
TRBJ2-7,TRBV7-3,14,CASSLTSGSGEQYF
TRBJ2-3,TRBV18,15,CASSPDRGHPDTQYF
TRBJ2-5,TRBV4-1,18,CASSRGINGREIGETQYF
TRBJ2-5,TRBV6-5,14,CASRNREFKMTQYF
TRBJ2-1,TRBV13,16,CASSLDPVAGAEGFFF
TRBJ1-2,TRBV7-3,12,CASSLTQGSYTF
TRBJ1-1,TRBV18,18,CASSALPGQGRQRTEAFF
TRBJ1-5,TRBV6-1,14,CASSEVADYQPQHF
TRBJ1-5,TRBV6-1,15,CASSYRGVGNQPQHF
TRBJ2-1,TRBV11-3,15,CASSLGTSGYNEQFF
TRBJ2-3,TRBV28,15,CASSSAHLTGATQYF
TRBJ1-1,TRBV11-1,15,CASSLRGPGGTEAFF
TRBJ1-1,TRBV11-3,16,CASSLGPRQGSTEAFF
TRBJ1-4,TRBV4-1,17,CASSTGRAWVTNEKLFF
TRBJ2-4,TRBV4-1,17,CASSPGPGDLAKNIQYF
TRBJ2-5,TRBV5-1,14,CASSSSGSRETQYF
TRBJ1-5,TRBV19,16,CASSMWVGGAGQPQHF
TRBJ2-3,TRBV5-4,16,CASSTQREKLADTQYF
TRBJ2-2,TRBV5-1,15,CASSFSMRDTGELFF
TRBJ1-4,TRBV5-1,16,CASSPGQAATNEKLFF
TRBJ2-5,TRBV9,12,CASSEGGETQYF
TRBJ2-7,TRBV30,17,CAWSGRSVGTNFYEQYF
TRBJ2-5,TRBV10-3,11,CAIRAQETQYF
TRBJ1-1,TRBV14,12,CASSPTTGEAFF
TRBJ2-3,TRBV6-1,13,CASSERGTDTQYF
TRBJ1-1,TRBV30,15,CAWSRGGTGSAEAFF
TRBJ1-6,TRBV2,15,CASSGQPRYNSPLHF
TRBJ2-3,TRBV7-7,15,CASSLGLAGTDTQYF
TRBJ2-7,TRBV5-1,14,CASSLGSGGNEQYF
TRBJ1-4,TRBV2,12,CASLGQGEKLFF
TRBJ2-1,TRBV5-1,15,CASSFSGGLHNEQFF
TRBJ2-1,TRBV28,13,CASRQSGPYEQFF
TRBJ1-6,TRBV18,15,CASSPRVPIESPLHF
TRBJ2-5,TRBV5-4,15,CASSSLAGGPAAQYF
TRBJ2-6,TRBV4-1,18,CASSQELPGGSGANVLTF
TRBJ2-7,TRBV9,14,CASSLPGLACEQYF
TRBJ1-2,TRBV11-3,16,CASVNTGGLTNYGYTF
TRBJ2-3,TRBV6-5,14,CASSPAGAPHTQYF
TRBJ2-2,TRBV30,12,CAWTREGGELFF
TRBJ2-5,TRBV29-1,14,CSVGTSGGWATQYF
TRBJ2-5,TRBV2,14,CASSEGDLQETQYF
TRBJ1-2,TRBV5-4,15,CASSLNPGLDYGYTF
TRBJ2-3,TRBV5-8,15,CASSLAGRLTDTQYF
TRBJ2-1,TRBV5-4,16,CASSLTSGSSYNEQFF
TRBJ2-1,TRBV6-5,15,CASSYLAGRKNEQFF
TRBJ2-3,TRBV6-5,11,CASSSRGTQYF
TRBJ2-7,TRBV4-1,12,CASSQGTGEQYF